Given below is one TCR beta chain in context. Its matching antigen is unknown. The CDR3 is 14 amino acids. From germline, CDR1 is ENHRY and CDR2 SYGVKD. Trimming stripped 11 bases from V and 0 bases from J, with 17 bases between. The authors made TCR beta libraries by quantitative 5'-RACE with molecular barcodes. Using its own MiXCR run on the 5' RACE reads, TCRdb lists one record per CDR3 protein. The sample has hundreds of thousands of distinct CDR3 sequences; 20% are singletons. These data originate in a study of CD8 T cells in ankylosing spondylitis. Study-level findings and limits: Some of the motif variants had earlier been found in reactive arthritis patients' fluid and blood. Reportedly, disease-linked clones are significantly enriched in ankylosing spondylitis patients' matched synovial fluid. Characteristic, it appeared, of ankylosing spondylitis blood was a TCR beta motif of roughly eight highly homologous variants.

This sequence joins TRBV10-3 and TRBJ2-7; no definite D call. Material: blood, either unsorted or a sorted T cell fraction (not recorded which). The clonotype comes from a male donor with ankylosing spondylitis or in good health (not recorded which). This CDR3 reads CAVSPGLSSYEQYF. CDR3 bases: TGTGCCGTCTCCCCGGGTCTAAGCTCCTACGAGCAGTACTTC.